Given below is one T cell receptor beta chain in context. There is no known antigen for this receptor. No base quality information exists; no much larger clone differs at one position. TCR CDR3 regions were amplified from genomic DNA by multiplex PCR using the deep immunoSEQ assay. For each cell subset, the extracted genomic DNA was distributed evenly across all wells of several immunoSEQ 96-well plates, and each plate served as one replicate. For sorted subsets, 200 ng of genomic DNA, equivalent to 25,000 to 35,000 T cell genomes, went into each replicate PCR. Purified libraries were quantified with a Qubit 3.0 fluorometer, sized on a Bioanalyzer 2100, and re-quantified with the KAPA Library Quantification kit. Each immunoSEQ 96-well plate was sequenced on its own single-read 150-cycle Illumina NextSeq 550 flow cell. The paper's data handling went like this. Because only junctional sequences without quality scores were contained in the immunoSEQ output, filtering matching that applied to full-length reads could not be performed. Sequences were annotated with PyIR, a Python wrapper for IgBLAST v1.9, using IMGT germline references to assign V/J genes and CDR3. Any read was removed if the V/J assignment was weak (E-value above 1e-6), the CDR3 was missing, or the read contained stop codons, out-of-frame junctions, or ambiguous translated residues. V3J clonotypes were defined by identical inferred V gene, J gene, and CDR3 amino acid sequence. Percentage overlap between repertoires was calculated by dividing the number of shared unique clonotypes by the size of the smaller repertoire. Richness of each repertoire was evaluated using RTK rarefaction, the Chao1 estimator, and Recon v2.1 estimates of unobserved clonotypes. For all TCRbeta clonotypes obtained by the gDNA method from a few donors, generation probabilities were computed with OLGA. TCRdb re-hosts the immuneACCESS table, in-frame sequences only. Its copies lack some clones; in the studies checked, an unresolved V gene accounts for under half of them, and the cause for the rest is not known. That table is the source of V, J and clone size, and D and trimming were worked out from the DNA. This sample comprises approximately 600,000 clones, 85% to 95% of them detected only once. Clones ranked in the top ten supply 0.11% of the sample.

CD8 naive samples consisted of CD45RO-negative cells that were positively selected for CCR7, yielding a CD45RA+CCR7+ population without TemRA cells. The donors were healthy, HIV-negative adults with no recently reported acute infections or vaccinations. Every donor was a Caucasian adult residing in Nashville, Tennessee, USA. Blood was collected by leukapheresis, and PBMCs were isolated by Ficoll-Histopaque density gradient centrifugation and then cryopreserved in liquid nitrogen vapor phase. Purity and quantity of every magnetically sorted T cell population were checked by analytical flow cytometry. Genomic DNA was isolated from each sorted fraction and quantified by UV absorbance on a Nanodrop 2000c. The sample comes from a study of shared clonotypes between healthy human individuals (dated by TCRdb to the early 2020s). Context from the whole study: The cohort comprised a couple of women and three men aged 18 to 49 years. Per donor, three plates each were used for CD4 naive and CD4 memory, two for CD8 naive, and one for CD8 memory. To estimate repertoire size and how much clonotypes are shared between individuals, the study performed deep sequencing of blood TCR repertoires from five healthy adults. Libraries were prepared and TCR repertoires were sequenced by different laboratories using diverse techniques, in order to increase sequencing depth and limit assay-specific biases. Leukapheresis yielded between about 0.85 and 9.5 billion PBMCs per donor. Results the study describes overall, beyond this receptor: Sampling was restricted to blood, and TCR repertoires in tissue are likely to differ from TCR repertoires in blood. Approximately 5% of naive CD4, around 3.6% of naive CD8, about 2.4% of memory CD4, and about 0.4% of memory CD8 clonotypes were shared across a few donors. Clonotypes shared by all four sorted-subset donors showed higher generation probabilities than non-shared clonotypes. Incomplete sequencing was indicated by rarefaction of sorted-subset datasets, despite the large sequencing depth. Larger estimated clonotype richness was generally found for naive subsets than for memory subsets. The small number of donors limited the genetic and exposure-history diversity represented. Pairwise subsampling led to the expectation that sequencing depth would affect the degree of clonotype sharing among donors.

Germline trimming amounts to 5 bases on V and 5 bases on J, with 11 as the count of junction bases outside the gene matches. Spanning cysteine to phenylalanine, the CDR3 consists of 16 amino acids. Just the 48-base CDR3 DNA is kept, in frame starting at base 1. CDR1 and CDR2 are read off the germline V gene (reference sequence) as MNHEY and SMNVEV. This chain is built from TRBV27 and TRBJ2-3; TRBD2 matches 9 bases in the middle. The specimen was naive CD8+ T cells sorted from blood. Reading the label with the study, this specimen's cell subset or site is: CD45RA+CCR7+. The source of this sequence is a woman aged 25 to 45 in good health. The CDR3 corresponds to CASSPLAGPFVDTQYF. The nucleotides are TGTGCCAGCAGTCCCCTAGCGGGACCTTTCGTAGATACGCAGTATTTT.